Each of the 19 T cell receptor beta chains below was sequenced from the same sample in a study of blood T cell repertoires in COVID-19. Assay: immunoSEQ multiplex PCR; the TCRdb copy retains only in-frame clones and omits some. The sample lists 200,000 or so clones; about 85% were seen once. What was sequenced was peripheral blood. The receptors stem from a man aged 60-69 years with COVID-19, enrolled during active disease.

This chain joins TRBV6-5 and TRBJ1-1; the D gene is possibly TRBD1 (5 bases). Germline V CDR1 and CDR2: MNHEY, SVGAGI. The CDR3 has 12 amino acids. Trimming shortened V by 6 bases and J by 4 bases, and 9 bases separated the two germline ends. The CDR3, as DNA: TGTGCCAGCAGCTCAGGGATCACTGAAGCTTTCTTT. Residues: CASSSGITEAFF.

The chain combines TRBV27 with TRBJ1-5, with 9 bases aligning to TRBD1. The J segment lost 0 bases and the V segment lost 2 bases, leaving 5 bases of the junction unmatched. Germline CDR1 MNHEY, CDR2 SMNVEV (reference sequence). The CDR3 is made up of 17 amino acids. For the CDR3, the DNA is TGTGCCAGCAGTTTACGGGGACAGGGTCATAGCAATCAGCCCCAGCATTTT. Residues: CASSLRGQGHSNQPQHF.

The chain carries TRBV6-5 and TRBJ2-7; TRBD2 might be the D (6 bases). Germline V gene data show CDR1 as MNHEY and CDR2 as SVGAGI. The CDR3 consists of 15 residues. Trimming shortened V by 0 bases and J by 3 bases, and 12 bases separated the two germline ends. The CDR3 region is CASSYSGTGIYEQYF. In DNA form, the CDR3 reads TGTGCCAGCAGTTACTCCGGGACTGGGATCTACGAGCAGTACTTC.

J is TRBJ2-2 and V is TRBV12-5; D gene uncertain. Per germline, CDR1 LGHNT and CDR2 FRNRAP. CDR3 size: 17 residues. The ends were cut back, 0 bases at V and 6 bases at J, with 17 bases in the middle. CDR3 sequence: CASGLVPTERVPGELFF. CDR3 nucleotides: TGTGCTAGTGGTTTGGTACCCACTGAACGAGTGCCCGGGGAGCTGTTTTTT.

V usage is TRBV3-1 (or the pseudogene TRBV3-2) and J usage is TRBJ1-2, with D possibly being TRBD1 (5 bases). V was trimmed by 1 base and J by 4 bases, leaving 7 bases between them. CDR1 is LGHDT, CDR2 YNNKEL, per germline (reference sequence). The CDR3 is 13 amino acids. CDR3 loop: CASSQGDSYGYTF. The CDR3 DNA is TGTGCCAGCAGCCAAGGGGACTCCTATGGCTACACCTTC.

In nucleotides, the CDR3 is TGTGCCAGTACGGAGCGACGGAGCACTGAAGCTTTCTTT. Its translation: CASTERRSTEAFF. The V call is TRBV19, the J call TRBJ1-1, with no clear D. Germline V CDR1 and CDR2: LNHDA, SQIVND (reference sequence). The CDR3 totals 13 residues. V was clipped by 7 bases and J by 4 bases, with 13 bases between them.

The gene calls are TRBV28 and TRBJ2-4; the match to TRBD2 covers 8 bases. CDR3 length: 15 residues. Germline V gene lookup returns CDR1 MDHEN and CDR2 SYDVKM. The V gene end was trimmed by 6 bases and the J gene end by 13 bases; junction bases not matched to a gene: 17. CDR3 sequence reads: CASSRPPGLVPNQYF. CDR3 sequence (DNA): TGTGCCAGCAGCCGACCTCCGGGACTAGTTCCAAACCAGTACTTC.

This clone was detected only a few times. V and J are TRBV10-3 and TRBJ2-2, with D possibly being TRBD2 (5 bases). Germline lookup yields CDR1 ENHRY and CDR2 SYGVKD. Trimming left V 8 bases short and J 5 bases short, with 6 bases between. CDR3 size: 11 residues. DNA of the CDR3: TGTGCCATCCGGGGAACCGGGGAGCTGTTTTTT. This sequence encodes CAIRGTGELFF.

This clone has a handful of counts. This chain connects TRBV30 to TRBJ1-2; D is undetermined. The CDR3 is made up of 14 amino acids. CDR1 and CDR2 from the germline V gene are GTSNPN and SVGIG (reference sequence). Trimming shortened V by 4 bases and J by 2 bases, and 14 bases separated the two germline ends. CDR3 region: CAWTKQQANYGYTF. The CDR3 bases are TGTGCCTGGACCAAACAGCAAGCCAACTATGGCTACACCTTC.

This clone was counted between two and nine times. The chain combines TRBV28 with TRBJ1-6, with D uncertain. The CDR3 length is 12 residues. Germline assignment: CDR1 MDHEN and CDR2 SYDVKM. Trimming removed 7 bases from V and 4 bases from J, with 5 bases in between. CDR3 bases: TGTGCCAGCACCCGTTATAATTCACCCCTCCACTTT. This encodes CASTRYNSPLHF.

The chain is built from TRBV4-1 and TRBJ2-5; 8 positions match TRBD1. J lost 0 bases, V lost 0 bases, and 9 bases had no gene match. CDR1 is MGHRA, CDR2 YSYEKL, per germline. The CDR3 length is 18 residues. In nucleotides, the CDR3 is TGCGCCAGCAGCCAAGAAGGGGGTGACAGGGGCTACCAAGAGACCCAGTACTTC. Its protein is CASSQEGGDRGYQETQYF.

For the CDR3, the DNA is TGTGCCAGCAGTGCATCCAGGGCTACCTACGAGCAGTACTTC. Translating gives CASSASRATYEQYF. The chain employs TRBV2 and TRBJ2-7, with D possibly TRBD1 on 5 matching bases. Germline loops: CDR1 SNHLY, CDR2 FYNNEI. Trimming removed 4 bases at V and 2 bases at J, with 12 bases between. The CDR3 is 14 amino acids.

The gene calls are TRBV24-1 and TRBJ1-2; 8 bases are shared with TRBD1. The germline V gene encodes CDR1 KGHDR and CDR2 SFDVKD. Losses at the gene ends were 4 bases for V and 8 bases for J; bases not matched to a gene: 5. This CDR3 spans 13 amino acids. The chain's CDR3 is CATSDLRQGGYTF. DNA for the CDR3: TGTGCCACCAGTGACCTGAGACAGGGGGGCTACACCTTC.

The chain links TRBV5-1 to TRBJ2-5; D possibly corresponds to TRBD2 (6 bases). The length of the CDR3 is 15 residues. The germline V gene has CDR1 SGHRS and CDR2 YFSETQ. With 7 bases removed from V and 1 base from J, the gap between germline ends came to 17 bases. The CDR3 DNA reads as TGCGCCAGCGCCCCAAGCGAGGGAGGCCAAGAGACCCAGTACTTC. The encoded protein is CASAPSEGGQETQYF.

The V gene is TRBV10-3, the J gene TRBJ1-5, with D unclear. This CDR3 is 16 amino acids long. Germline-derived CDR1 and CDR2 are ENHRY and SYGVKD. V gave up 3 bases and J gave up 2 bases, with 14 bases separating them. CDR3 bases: TGTGCCATCAGTGATAGTGGGCTGTCGGGCAATCAGCCCCAGCATTTT. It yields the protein CAISDSGLSGNQPQHF.

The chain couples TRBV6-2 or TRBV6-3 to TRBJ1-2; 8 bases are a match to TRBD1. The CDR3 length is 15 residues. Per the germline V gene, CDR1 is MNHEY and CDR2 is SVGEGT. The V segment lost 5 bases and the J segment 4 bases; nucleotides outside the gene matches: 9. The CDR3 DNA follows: TGTGCCAGCAGTCTGTTCGGGACAGGCATCTATGGCTACACCTTC. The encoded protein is CASSLFGTGIYGYTF.

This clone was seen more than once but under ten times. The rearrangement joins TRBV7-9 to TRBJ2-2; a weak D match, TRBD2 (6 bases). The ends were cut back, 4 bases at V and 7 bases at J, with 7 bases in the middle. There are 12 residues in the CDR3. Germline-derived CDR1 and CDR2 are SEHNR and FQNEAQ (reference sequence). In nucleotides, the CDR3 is TGTGCCAGCAGCTCCGGGGGCGGGGAGCTGTTTTTT. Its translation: CASSSGGGELFF.

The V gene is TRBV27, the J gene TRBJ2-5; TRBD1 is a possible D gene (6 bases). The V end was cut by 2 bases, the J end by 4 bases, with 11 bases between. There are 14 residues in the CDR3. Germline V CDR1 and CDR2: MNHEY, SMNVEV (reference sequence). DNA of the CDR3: TGTGCCAGCAGTTTACAGGGGTGGGGAGAGACCCAGTACTTC. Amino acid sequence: CASSLQGWGETQYF.

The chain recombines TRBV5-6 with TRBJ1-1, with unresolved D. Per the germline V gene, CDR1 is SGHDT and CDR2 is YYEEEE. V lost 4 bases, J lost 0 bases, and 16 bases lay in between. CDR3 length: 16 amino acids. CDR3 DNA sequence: TGTGCCAGCAGCCTCCCCTTCAGTCGGGTGAACACTGAAGCTTTCTTT. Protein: CASSLPFSRVNTEAFF.